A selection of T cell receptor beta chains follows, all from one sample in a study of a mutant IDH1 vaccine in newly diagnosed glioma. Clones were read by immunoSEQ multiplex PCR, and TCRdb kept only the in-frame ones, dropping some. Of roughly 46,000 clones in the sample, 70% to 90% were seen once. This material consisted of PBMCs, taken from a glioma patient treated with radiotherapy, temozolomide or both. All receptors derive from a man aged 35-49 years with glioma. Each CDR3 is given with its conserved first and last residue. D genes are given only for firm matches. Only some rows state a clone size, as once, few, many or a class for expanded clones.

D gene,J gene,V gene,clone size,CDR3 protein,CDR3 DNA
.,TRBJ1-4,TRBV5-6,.,CASAPSTATNEKLFF,TGTGCCAGCGCTCCGAGTACAGCAACTAATGAAAAACTGTTTTTT
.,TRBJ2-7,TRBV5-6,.,CASSLGYEQYF,TGTGCCAGCAGCTTGGGCTACGAGCAGTACTTC
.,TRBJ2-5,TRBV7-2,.,CASSLVTTETQYF,TGTGCCAGCAGCTTAGTAACTACAGAGACCCAGTACTTC
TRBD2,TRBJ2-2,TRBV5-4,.,CASSLVGGRADGELFF,TGTGCCAGCAGCTTGGTCGGCGGGAGGGCCGACGGGGAGCTGTTTTTT
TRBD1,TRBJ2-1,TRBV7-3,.,CASSLGQGLLNEQFF,TGTGCCAGCAGCTTAGGACAGGGGCTCCTGAATGAGCAGTTCTTC
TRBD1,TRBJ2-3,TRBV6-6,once,CASRRQGPSTDTQYF,TGTGCCAGCAGAAGACAGGGACCTAGCACAGATACGCAGTATTTT
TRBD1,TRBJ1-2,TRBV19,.,CASSRPGTGGAGYTF,TGTGCCAGTAGTAGGCCCGGGACAGGGGGCGCTGGCTACACCTTC
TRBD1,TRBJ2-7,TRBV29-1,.,CSVVGTGSYEQYF,TGCAGCGTTGTTGGGACAGGATCCTACGAGCAGTACTTC
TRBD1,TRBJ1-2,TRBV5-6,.,CASSLPGQNYYGYTF,TGTGCCAGCAGCTTACCGGGACAGAACTACTATGGCTACACCTTC
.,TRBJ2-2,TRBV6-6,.,CASILSNRAVSGELFF,TGTGCCAGCATCTTATCTAACAGGGCGGTGTCCGGGGAGCTGTTTTTT
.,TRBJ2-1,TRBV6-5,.,CASSYEADPYNEQFF,TGTGCCAGCAGTTACGAGGCGGACCCGTACAATGAGCAGTTCTTC
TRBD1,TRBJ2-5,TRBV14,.,CASSLATGQPQETQYF,TGTGCCAGCAGCCTCGCTACGGGACAGCCGCAAGAGACCCAGTACTTC
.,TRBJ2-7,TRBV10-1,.,CARGTYLRDRSSYEQYF,TGCGCCAGAGGGACCTACCTTCGGGACCGAAGCTCCTACGAGCAGTACTTC
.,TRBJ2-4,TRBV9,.,CASSDHPENIQYF,TGTGCCAGCAGCGACCACCCGGAGAACATTCAGTACTTC
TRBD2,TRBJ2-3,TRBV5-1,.,CASTREGGDTQYF,TGCGCCAGCACGAGGGAGGGCGGAGATACGCAGTATTTT
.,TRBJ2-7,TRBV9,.,CASSAYREPKYEQYF,TGTGCCAGCAGCGCCTACAGGGAGCCAAAGTACGAGCAGTACTTC
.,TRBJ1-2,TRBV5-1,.,CASSLSGGYGYTF,TGCGCCAGCAGCTTGTCGGGAGGGTATGGCTACACCTTC
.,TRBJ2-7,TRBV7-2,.,CASSATGNEQYF,TGTGCCAGCAGCGCTACAGGAAACGAGCAGTACTTC
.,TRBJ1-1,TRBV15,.,CATSRERGTEAFF,TGTGCCACCAGCAGAGAACGGGGCACTGAAGCTTTCTTT
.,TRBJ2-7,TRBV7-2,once,CATGARGSGSSYEQYF,TGTGCCACCGGGGCTAGGGGGAGCGGCAGCTCCTACGAGCAGTACTTC
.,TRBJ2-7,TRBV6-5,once,CASRDGSYEQYF,TGTGCCAGCAGGGACGGGTCCTACGAGCAGTACTTC
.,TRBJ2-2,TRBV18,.,CASSLRSGDTGELFF,TGTGCCAGCTCACTACGGTCAGGGGACACCGGGGAGCTGTTTTTT
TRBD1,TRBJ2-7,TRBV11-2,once,CASSFGGQGYEQYF,TGTGCCAGCAGCTTTGGCGGACAGGGCTACGAGCAGTACTTC
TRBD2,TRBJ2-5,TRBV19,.,CASRRTRAQETQYF,TGTGCCAGTAGACGGACTAGGGCCCAAGAGACCCAGTACTTC
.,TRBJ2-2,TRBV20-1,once,CSAITTGELFF,TGCAGTGCTATTACCACCGGGGAGCTGTTTTTT
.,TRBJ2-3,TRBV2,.,CASRLLVGADTQYF,TGTGCCAGCAGACTACTTGTCGGGGCAGATACGCAGTATTTT
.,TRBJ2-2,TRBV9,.,CASSVAIPAGELFF,TGTGCCAGCAGCGTAGCTATCCCCGCCGGGGAGCTGTTTTTT
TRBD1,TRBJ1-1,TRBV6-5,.,CASSWTGGPEAFF,TGTGCCAGCAGTTGGACAGGTGGGCCCGAAGCTTTCTTT
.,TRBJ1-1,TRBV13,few,CASSFLRDTEAFF,TGTGCCAGCAGCTTTTTGCGGGACACTGAAGCTTTCTTT
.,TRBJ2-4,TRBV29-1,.,CSASPRGGGIQYF,TGCAGCGCCTCCCCGCGTGGGGGCGGGATTCAGTACTTC
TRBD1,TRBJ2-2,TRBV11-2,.,CASSVTGGGELFF,TGTGCCAGCAGCGTAACAGGGGGCGGGGAGCTGTTTTTT
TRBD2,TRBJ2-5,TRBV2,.,CASRGRGQETQYF,TGTGCCAGCAGGGGGCGGGGGCAAGAGACCCAGTACTTC
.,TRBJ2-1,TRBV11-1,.,CASTGSSYNEQFF,TGTGCCAGCACCGGGAGCTCCTACAATGAGCAGTTCTTC
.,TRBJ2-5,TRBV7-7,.,CASSRNLGETQYF,TGTGCCAGCAGCCGGAACCTCGGGGAGACCCAGTACTTC